The rows below give T cell receptor beta chains drawn from one sample of a study of follicular helper T cells after annual influenza vaccination. Assay used: immunoSEQ multiplex PCR; TCRdb lists only in-frame clones, some missing. The sample has over 8,000 clones, 80% to 90% seen once. This sample comprised CXCR5+ CD38- circulating T follicular helper cells from blood, obtained 7 days after influenza vaccination. The receptors were sampled from an adult who received the influenza vaccine. Each CDR3 is given with its conserved first and last residue. Each record gives: D gene, V gene, clone size, J gene, CDR3 protein, CDR3 DNA. D genes are given only for firm matches. The size of a clone is reported for some rows only, either as once, few or many, or as a class for expanded clones.

d_gene: NA
v_gene: TRBV7-2
abundance: NA
j_gene: TRBJ2-3
CDR3aa: CASSQTWGDTQYF
CDR3nt: TGTGCCAGCAGCCAGACGTGGGGGGATACGCAGTATTTT

d_gene: NA
v_gene: TRBV5-5
abundance: NA
j_gene: TRBJ1-5
CDR3aa: CASSLKETVLSNQPQHF
CDR3nt: TGTGCCAGCAGTTTGAAGGAGACAGTATTAAGCAATCAGCCCCAGCATTTT

d_gene: TRBD1
v_gene: TRBV7-2
abundance: NA
j_gene: TRBJ1-1
CDR3aa: CASSRDRGYEAFF
CDR3nt: TGTGCCAGCAGCCGGGACAGGGGATATGAAGCTTTCTTT

d_gene: TRBD1
v_gene: TRBV7-2
abundance: NA
j_gene: TRBJ1-2
CDR3aa: CASSRQGGYGYTF
CDR3nt: TGTGCCAGCAGCCGACAGGGAGGTTATGGCTACACCTTC

d_gene: NA
v_gene: TRBV4-3
abundance: NA
j_gene: TRBJ2-2
CDR3aa: CASSQGVTNTGELFF
CDR3nt: TGCGCCAGCAGCCAGGGGGTTACGAACACCGGGGAGCTGTTTTTT

d_gene: NA
v_gene: TRBV28
abundance: NA
j_gene: TRBJ1-3
CDR3aa: CASSSQGRSGNTIYF
CDR3nt: TGTGCCAGCAGCTCCCAGGGTCGGTCTGGAAACACCATATATTTT

d_gene: NA
v_gene: TRBV23-1
abundance: NA
j_gene: TRBJ1-1
CDR3aa: CASVQTAENTEAFF
CDR3nt: TGCGCCAGCGTTCAGACAGCGGAGAACACTGAAGCTTTCTTT

d_gene: TRBD1
v_gene: TRBV10-3
abundance: NA
j_gene: TRBJ2-1
CDR3aa: CAISRGDRVTNEQFF
CDR3nt: TGTGCCATCAGCCGAGGGGACAGGGTTACAAATGAGCAGTTCTTC

d_gene: NA
v_gene: TRBV7-2
abundance: once
j_gene: TRBJ1-5
CDR3aa: CASARGYQPQHF
CDR3nt: TGTGCCAGTGCCAGGGGATATCAGCCCCAGCATTTT

d_gene: NA
v_gene: TRBV7-9
abundance: NA
j_gene: TRBJ1-2
CDR3aa: CASSSLDLYGYTF
CDR3nt: TGTGCCAGCAGCTCCTTGGACCTCTATGGCTACACCTTC

d_gene: NA
v_gene: TRBV7-2
abundance: once
j_gene: TRBJ1-2
CDR3aa: CASSGGAAAGSGYTF
CDR3nt: TGTGCCAGCAGCGGAGGGGCGGCAGCGGGGAGTGGCTACACCTTC

d_gene: NA
v_gene: TRBV18
abundance: NA
j_gene: TRBJ2-7
CDR3aa: CASSPVPASYEQYF
CDR3nt: TGTGCCAGCTCACCAGTTCCGGCCTCCTACGAGCAGTACTTC

d_gene: NA
v_gene: TRBV6-6
abundance: NA
j_gene: TRBJ2-1
CDR3aa: CASSAQGRDYNEQFF
CDR3nt: TGTGCCAGCAGTGCTCAGGGCAGGGACTACAATGAGCAGTTCTTC